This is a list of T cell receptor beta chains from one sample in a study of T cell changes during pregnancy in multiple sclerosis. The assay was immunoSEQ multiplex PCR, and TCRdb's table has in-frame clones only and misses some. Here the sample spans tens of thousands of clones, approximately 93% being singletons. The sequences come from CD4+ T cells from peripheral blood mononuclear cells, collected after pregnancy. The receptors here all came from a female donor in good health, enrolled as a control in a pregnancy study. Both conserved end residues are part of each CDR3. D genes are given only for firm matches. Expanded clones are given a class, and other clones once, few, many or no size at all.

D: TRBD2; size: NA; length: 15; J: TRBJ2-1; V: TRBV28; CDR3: CASSPAGGPLAEQFF; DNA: TGTGCCAGCAGTCCAGCGGGAGGGCCGCTAGCTGAGCAGTTCTTC
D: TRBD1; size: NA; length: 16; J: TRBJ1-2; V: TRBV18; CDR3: CASSILQLDRVLGYTF; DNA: TGTGCCAGCTCGATCCTCCAGTTGGACAGGGTACTCGGCTACACCTTC
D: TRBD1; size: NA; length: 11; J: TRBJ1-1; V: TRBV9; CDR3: CASSVAGGAFF; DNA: TGTGCCAGCAGCGTAGCAGGGGGAGCTTTCTTT
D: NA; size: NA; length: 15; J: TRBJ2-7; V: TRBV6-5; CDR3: CASSSPVAGRYEQYF; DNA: TGTGCCAGCAGCTCCCCCGTGGCGGGTCGTTACGAGCAGTACTTC
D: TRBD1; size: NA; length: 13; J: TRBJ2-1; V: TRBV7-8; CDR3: CASSVQGLNEQFF; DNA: TGTGCCAGCAGCGTACAGGGGTTGAATGAGCAGTTCTTC
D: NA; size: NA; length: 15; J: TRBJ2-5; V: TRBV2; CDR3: CASSGVGGAGETQYF; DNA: TGTGCCAGCAGTGGGGTTGGAGGGGCCGGAGAGACCCAGTACTTC
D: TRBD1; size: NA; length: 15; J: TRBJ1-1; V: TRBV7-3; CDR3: CASSSLTGMNTEAFF; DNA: TGTGCCAGCAGCTCCCTGACAGGGATGAACACTGAAGCTTTCTTT
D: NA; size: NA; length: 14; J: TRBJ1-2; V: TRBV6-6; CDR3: CASRRQVGNYGYTF; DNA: TGTGCCAGCAGGAGACAGGTTGGGAACTATGGCTACACCTTC
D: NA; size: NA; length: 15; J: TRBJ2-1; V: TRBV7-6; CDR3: CASSLGGGRVNEQFF; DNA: TGTGCCAGCAGCTTAGGAGGAGGTAGGGTGAATGAGCAGTTCTTC
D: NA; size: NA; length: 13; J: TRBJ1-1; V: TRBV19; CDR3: CASNEGWGTEAFF; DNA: TGTGCCAGTAATGAGGGATGGGGCACTGAAGCTTTCTTT
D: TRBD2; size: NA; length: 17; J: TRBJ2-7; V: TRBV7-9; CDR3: CASSLGAGGLGSYEQYF; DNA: TGTGCCAGCAGCTTAGGAGCGGGGGGCCTCGGCTCCTACGAGCAGTACTTC
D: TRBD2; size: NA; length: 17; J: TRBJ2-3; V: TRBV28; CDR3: CASSFGSVAGGTDTQYF; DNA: TGTGCCAGCAGTTTCGGTTCGGTAGCGGGAGGAACAGATACGCAGTATTTT
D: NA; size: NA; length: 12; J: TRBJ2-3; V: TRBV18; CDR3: CASSPNTDTQYF; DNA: TGTGCCAGCTCACCTAACACAGATACGCAGTATTTT
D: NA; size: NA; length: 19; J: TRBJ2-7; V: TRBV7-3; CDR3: CASSHSLTETGKDPYEQYF; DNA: TGTGCCAGCAGCCACTCCCTCACGGAAACAGGGAAAGACCCCTACGAGCAGTACTTC
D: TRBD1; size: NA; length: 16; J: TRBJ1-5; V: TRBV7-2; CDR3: CASSLTGGGGNQPQHF; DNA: TGTGCCAGCAGCTTGACAGGGGGCGGGGGCAATCAGCCCCAGCATTTT
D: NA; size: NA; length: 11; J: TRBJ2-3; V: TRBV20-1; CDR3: CSASRGDTQYF; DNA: TGCAGTGCTAGCCGGGGGGATACGCAGTATTTT
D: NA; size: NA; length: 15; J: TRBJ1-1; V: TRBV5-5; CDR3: CASSWAMGGNTEAFF; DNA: TGTGCCAGCAGCTGGGCCATGGGGGGGAACACTGAAGCTTTCTTT
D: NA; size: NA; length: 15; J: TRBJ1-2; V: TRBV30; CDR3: CAWSVQGAPFYGYTF; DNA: TGTGCCTGGAGTGTACAGGGCGCACCCTTCTATGGCTACACCTTC
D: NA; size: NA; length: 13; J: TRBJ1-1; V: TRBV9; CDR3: CASSVAVGTEAFF; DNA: TGTGCCAGCAGCGTAGCTGTCGGCACTGAAGCTTTCTTT
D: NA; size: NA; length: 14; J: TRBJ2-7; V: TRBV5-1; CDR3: CASSLGPGGREQYF; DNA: TGCGCCAGCAGCTTGGGTCCAGGGGGGCGCGAGCAGTACTTC
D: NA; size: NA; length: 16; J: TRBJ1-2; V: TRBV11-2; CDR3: CASSPRRRRYNYGYTF; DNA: TGTGCCAGCAGCCCGCGGAGAAGGCGGTATAACTATGGCTACACCTTC
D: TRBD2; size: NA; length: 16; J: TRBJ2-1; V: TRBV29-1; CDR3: CSVVGEREGRHNEQFF; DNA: TGCAGCGTTGTAGGTGAGCGGGAGGGCCGACACAATGAGCAGTTCTTC
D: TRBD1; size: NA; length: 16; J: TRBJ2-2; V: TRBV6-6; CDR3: CASSQETGLNTGELFF; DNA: TGTGCCAGCAGCCAGGAGACAGGGCTAAACACCGGGGAGCTGTTTTTT
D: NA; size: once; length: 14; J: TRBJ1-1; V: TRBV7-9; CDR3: CASSLQGGGTEAFF; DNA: TGTGCCAGCAGCTTGCAGGGCGGCGGCACTGAAGCTTTCTTT
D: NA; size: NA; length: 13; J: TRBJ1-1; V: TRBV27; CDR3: CASSFTGNTEAFF; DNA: TGTGCCAGCAGTTTTACAGGAAACACTGAAGCTTTCTTT
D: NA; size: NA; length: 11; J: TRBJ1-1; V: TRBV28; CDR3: CASGTNTEAFF; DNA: TGTGCCAGCGGGACAAACACTGAAGCTTTCTTT
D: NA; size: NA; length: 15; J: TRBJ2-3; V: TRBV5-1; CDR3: CASSLERGTTDTQYF; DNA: TGCGCCAGCAGCTTGGAGAGGGGGACAACAGATACGCAGTATTTT